This TCR beta chain is drawn from a study of T cells and Merkel cell carcinoma outcomes. Findings of the study overall: Reportedly, T-cell repertoire with density predicts Merkel cell carcinoma outcomes.

V dropped 4 bases and J dropped 3 bases, with 5 bases sitting between them. The CDR3 is made up of 12 amino acids. Germline V lookup: CDR1 SNHLY, CDR2 FYNNEI. As concerns this clone: Antigen: not known. Other DNA sequences in the sample encode the same CDR3.

Produced via immunoSEQ multiplex PCR; TCRdb's table is partial and in-frame only. The table shows some 500 clones, with over 75% occurring only once. This sequence joins TRBV2 and TRBJ2-3, with unresolved D. Sequencing was done on a sample of tumor tissue from Merkel cell carcinoma. The TCR was taken from a human donor with Merkel cell carcinoma. The CDR3 loop is CASSVATDTQYF. The CDR3 nucleotides read TGTGCCAGCAGTGTTGCAACAGATACGCAGTATTTT.